Presented here are 25 T cell receptor beta chains from one specimen sequenced in a study of post-analysis software for immune sequencing data. The authors incorporated unique molecular identifiers into the TCR beta cDNA libraries. TCRdb reprocessed the PCR reads with MiXCR, giving one entry per CDR3 protein. The data show roughly 800,000 distinct CDR3 sequences, 53% seen once. Their antigens are not known. Study-level findings and limits: Roughly 5 TRBV segments occurring more often in patients than controls included TRBV5-6, TRBV5-1 and TRBV20-1.

Sequencing was carried out using blood. These receptors all come from a girl between 5 and 17 years old with multiple sclerosis.

The chain combines TRBV25-1 with TRBJ1-2; 9 bases fit TRBD1. The CDR3 contains 15 residues. The germline gives CDR1 MGHDK, CDR2 SYGVNS. Losses at the gene ends were 4 bases for V and 5 bases for J; bases not matched to a gene: 8. The CDR3 DNA reads TGTGCCAGCAGTGGTCACAGGGGGCGCGGGTATGGCTACACCTTC. Amino acids: CASSGHRGRGYGYTF.

This clonotype was seen many times. CDR3 nucleotide sequence: TGCAGCGTTGGGACGGGGGGACAGCCCCAGCATTTT. This sequence encodes CSVGTGGQPQHF. The chain combines TRBV29-1 with TRBJ1-5, with a weak D call TRBD1 (5 bases). Trimming removed 4 bases at V and 7 bases at J, with 11 bases between. CDR1 is SQVTM, CDR2 ANQGSEA, per germline. The CDR3 length is 12 residues.

This clonotype was seen more than once but under ten times. The chain links TRBV19 to TRBJ2-1, with D perhaps TRBD2 (6 bases). The CDR3 sequence is 13 residues long. Trimming took off 5 bases at V and 8 bases at J, with 13 bases between the two ends. Germline CDR1 reads LNHDA; CDR2 reads SQIVND (reference sequence). CDR3: CASSPTRRDEQFF. For the CDR3, the DNA is TGTGCCAGTAGTCCTACCAGGAGGGATGAGCAGTTCTTC.

The CDR3 is CANSQGETQYF. The CDR3, as DNA: TGCGCCAACAGCCAAGGAGAGACCCAGTACTTC. This rearrangement joins TRBV10-2 to TRBJ2-5; unclear D gene. This CDR3 region has 11 residues. The germline V and J ends were trimmed by 10 bases and 4 bases, with 10 bases remaining between them. Per germline, CDR1 WSHSY and CDR2 SAAADI.

This clonotype was seen at least ten times. The rearrangement uses TRBV20-1 and TRBJ2-1; 8 nucleotides agree with TRBD2. Unmatched junction bases numbered 7, after V lost 0 bases and J lost 0 bases. Germline V lookup: CDR1 DFQATT, CDR2 SNEGSKA (reference sequence). The CDR3 has 17 amino acids. CDR3 region: CSARDPRGGSSYNEQFF. Written as DNA, the CDR3 is TGCAGTGCTAGAGATCCCCGGGGGGGGAGCTCCTACAATGAGCAGTTCTTC.

The count of this clonotype is one. The chain links TRBV29-1 to TRBJ2-1; no clear D. V shed 7 bases and J shed 8 bases, with 18 bases lying between them. From germline, CDR1 is SQVTM and CDR2 ANQGSEA. The CDR3 contains 13 residues. The CDR3 spells CSASRSFGDEQFF. Written as DNA, the CDR3 is TGCAGCGCCTCAAGGTCTTTCGGCGATGAGCAGTTCTTC.

V usage is TRBV2 and J usage is TRBJ2-5; 13 positions match TRBD2. V shed 7 bases and J 1 base; nucleotides not matched to a gene: 12. The CDR3 loop spans 18 amino acids. Per the germline V gene, CDR1 is SNHLY and CDR2 is FYNNEI. The CDR3 DNA is TGTGCCAGCAAGCCGGGACTAGCGGGATTCTCCCTCCAAGAGACCCAGTACTTC. This codes for CASKPGLAGFSLQETQYF.

The chain combines TRBV2 with TRBJ1-2; D uncertain. Germline CDR1 reads SNHLY; CDR2 reads FYNNEI. The CDR3 totals 12 residues. The V end lost 6 bases, the J end lost 4 bases, and 9 bases lay between the germline ends. CDR3 nucleotide sequence: TGTGCCAGCAGGGGCGGAGTCTATGGCTACACCTTC. Translation: CASRGGVYGYTF.

The chain joins TRBV5-5 to TRBJ2-5; 8 bases line up with TRBD1. The J call could be wrong; TRBJ2-7 is a better fit for the DNA end. Germline V gene sequence: CDR1 SGHKS, CDR2 YYEKEE (reference sequence). The CDR3 loop spans 16 amino acids. This CDR3 is CASSLALGQASYEQYF. The CDR3 bases are TGTGCCAGCAGCTTGGCCCTGGGACAGGCTTCCTACGAGCAGTACTTC.

In its sample, this clonotype was seen a few times. This sequence joins TRBV6-1 and TRBJ2-7, with 12 bases matching TRBD1. J gave up 3 bases and V 10 bases, and 16 bases lay outside the gene matches. Germline-derived CDR1 and CDR2 are MNHNS and SASEGT. The CDR3 consists of 17 residues. Here the CDR3 reads CATFPDPGTGGYYEQYF. The CDR3 region has the DNA TGTGCCACCTTTCCGGATCCCGGGACAGGGGGCTACTACGAGCAGTACTTC.

V gene TRBV7-2 combines with J gene TRBJ2-7; D is ambiguous. Trimming shortened V by 3 bases and J by 9 bases, and 21 bases separated the two germline ends. The length of the CDR3 is 15 residues. In germline, CDR1 is SGHTA, CDR2 FQGNSA. The CDR3, as DNA: TGTGCCAGCAGCTTTACCACTGGTAAGGAGTCCGTGCAGTACTTC. Translating it yields CASSFTTGKESVQYF.

This chain connects TRBV5-1 to TRBJ2-1; D might be TRBD1 or TRBD2, each matching 5 bases. V dropped 2 bases and J dropped 5 bases, with 8 bases sitting between them. This CDR3 spans 13 amino acids. Looked up from germline, CDR1 is SGHRS and CDR2 is YFSETQ. The CDR3 sequence: CASSLGDHNEQFF. In DNA form, the CDR3 reads TGCGCCAGCAGCTTAGGGGACCACAATGAGCAGTTCTTC.

The chain has TRBV4-2 and TRBJ2-1, with 9 bases lining up with TRBD2. The CDR3 covers 15 residues. The germline gives CDR1 LGHNA, CDR2 YNFKEQ. Trimming removed 0 bases from V and 9 bases from J; junction bases left unmatched: 6. The CDR3 sequence: CASSQEVAGVVEQFF. In nucleotides, the CDR3 is TGTGCCAGCAGCCAAGAAGTAGCGGGAGTGGTTGAGCAGTTCTTC.

The chain couples TRBV29-1 to TRBJ2-4; D tentatively fits TRBD1 or TRBD2 (5 bases each). TRBJ2-7 explains the end of the DNA better; the J call may be wrong. The CDR3 runs 13 residues. The germline V gene has CDR1 SQVTM and CDR2 ANQGSEA. CDR3 nucleotides: TGCAGCGTTGCTTGGGACCGCACCTACGAGCAGTACTTC. Protein sequence: CSVAWDRTYEQYF.

This chain uses TRBV7-2 with TRBJ2-5, with TRBD2 matching over 7 bases. This CDR3 has 16 residues. The ends lost 5 bases at V and 5 bases at J; junction bases unmatched: 14. Germline V gene lookup returns CDR1 SGHTA and CDR2 FQGNSA. The chain's CDR3 is CASSGTPERGGETQYF. The CDR3 DNA sequence: TGTGCCAGCAGCGGGACCCCCGAGCGGGGTGGGGAGACCCAGTACTTC.

The V and J genes are TRBV29-1 and TRBJ2-3; 8 bases match TRBD1. This CDR3 is 12 amino acids long. V gave up 7 bases and J gave up 4 bases; unmatched junction bases: 4. The V gene's germline CDR1 is SQVTM and CDR2 ANQGSEA. Here the CDR3 reads CSAQGAADTQYF. CDR3 nucleotide sequence: TGCAGCGCTCAGGGGGCTGCAGATACGCAGTATTTT.

As regards this clonotype: Compared with germline, one end of the junction differs, possibly owing to a read error. The chain recombines TRBV3-1 with TRBJ1-2; D gene ambiguous. CDR3 length equals 16 residues. Germline-derived CDR1 and CDR2 are LGHDT and YNNKEL (reference sequence). Written as DNA, the CDR3 is TGTGCCAGCAACCAACGCGGGTCCGGACCTAACTATGGCTACACCTTC. This sequence encodes CASNQRGSGPNYGYTF. Using reference TRBV3-1 and TRBJ1-2 for the parts outside the CDR3, the full variable domain is DTAVSQTPKYLVTQMGNDKSIKCEQNLGHDTMYWYKQDSKKFLKIMFSYNNKELIINETVPNRFSPKSPDKAHLNLHINSLELGDSAVYFCASNQRGSGPNYGYTFGSGTRLTVV.

This clonotype was detected a few times. This chain joins TRBV6-5 and TRBJ1-5, with TRBD1 as a possible D gene (6 bases). This CDR3 region has 15 residues. V was trimmed by 8 bases and J by 5 bases, leaving 19 bases between them. Looked up from germline, CDR1 is MNHEY and CDR2 is SVGAGI. The CDR3 DNA is TGTGCCAGCTCTCAGGCCACAGGGCCGCATCAGCCCCAGCATTTT. Translating it yields CASSQATGPHQPQHF.

The table lists this clonotype with a few counts. V usage is TRBV29-1 and J usage is TRBJ2-1, with D uncertain. The CDR3 runs 13 residues. In germline, CDR1 is SQVTM, CDR2 ANQGSEA. The ends were cut back, 5 bases at V and 6 bases at J, with 14 bases in the middle. CDR3 DNA: TGCAGCGTTTCCCAGGTTGTCGGCAATGAGCAGTTCTTC. As protein: CSVSQVVGNEQFF.

The chain employs TRBV4-1 and TRBJ1-4; D not resolved. Looked up from germline, CDR1 is MGHRA and CDR2 is YSYEKL. Trimming cost V 1 base and J 0 bases, with 12 bases left between them. The CDR3 length is 17 residues. CDR3 amino acids: CASSQGIAKATNEKLFF. As DNA, the CDR3 is TGCGCCAGCAGCCAAGGTATCGCGAAGGCAACTAATGAAAAACTGTTTTTT.

J is TRBJ2-1 and V is TRBV20-1; D is uncertain. V was pared by 0 bases and J by 0 bases, with 15 bases between. The CDR3 extends over 17 amino acids. Germline V gene sequence: CDR1 DFQATT, CDR2 SNEGSKA (reference sequence). Here the CDR3 DNA reads TGCAGTGCTAGAGATCTGAATCACGGCCCCTCCTACAATGAGCAGTTCTTC. This gives the protein CSARDLNHGPSYNEQFF.

A few counts support this clonotype. The chain has TRBV5-1 and TRBJ2-3; 7 nucleotides line up with TRBD1. Trimming took 4 bases from V and 2 from J; bases not matched to a gene: 13. This CDR3 has 17 amino acids. CDR1 SGHRS and CDR2 YFSETQ come from the germline V gene. DNA of the CDR3: TGCGCCAGCAGCGTCTCGGGACAGAGGATTGTCACAGATACGCAGTATTTT. Residues: CASSVSGQRIVTDTQYF. The full variable domain, completed using reference TRBV5-1 and TRBJ2-3, is KAGVTQTPRYLIKTRGQQVTLSCSPISGHRSVSWYQQTPGQGLQFLFEYFSETQRNKGNFPGRFSGRQFSNSRSEMNVSTLELGDSALYLCASSVSGQRIVTDTQYFGPGTRLTVL.

The rearrangement joins TRBV9 to TRBJ2-1, with 10 nucleotides matching TRBD2. This CDR3 has 16 amino acids. Unmatched junction bases numbered 7, after V lost 0 bases and J lost 7 bases. CDR1 SGDLS and CDR2 YYNGEE come from the germline V gene. CDR3 sequence reads: CASSVGAASGGNEQFF. CDR3 DNA: TGTGCCAGCAGCGTAGGCGCGGCTAGCGGGGGTAATGAGCAGTTCTTC.

The chain employs TRBV7-2 and TRBJ2-3; D not resolved. The length of the CDR3 is 15 residues. With 8 bases removed from V and 5 bases from J, the gap between germline ends came to 20 bases. The germline CDR1 and CDR2 sequences are SGHTA and FQGNSA. The CDR3: CASLTGLGFVDTQYF. CDR3 sequence (DNA): TGTGCCAGCCTCACGGGCCTGGGGTTCGTAGATACGCAGTATTTT.

This clonotype was seen once. The chain recombines TRBV29-1 with TRBJ2-2, with 7 bases aligning to TRBD1. CDR1 and CDR2 (germline): SQVTM, ANQGSEA. This CDR3 is 13 amino acids long. Trimming at V came to 4 bases and at J to 4 bases, leaving 3 bases not matched to a gene. Here the CDR3 reads CSVGDRRTGELFF. DNA of the CDR3: TGCAGCGTTGGGGACAGACGCACCGGGGAGCTGTTTTTT.